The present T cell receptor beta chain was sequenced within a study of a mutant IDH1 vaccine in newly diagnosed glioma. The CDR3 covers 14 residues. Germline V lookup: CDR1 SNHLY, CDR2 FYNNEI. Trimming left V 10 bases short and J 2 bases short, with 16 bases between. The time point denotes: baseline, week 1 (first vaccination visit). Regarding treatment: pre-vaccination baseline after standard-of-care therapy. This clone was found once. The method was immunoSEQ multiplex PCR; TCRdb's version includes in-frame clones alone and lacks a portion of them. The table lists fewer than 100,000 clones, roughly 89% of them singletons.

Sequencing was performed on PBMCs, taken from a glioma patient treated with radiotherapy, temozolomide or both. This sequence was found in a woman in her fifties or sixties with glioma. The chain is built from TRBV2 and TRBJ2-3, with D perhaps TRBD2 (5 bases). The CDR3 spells CATSAERSTDTQYF. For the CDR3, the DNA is TGTGCCACCTCAGCGGAGAGGTCCACAGATACGCAGTATTTT.